This entry describes one T cell receptor (beta chain). Its antigen is as yet unknown. A sort by CD45RO/CCR7/CD25/CD127/CD95/CD27 yielded CD4+ naive, central memory, regulatory and stem cell-like memory cells. The data derive from a study of beta chain features in type 1 diabetes. The study reverse transcribed the entire isolated RNA, so it sequenced expressed TCRB transcripts. Profiling relied on immunoSEQ multiplex PCR, and the TCRdb table lists in-frame clones only, not all of them. This sample has around 160,000 clones; 6.5% to 10% occur once, and the top ten carry approximately 0.56%. Findings of the study overall: Patients' naive, central memory and Treg TCRB repertoires seemed closer to one another than those of healthy donors. Moderate but significant shortening of TCRB CDR3s was recorded in all four CD4+ subsets from Type 1 diabetes patients.

This CDR3 comprises 16 residues. The V and J ends lost 1 base and 8 bases, in that order; junction bases with no gene match: 8. Per the germline V gene, CDR1 is SEHNR and CDR2 is FQNEAQ (reference sequence). The sequenced sample consisted of central memory CD4+ T cells from blood. The receptor was derived from a woman aged 18-29 years with type 1 diabetes. The chain carries TRBV7-9 and TRBJ1-4; 9 bases are a match to TRBD1. The CDR3 DNA reads TGTGCCAGCAGCTTAGGAGGACGGACAGGGGAAGAAAAACTGTTTTTT. Its translation: CASSLGGRTGEEKLFF.